This record looks at one TCR beta chain sequence and its context. Its specificity is not known. This record belongs to a study of blood T cells in healthy people across ages. Whole-study findings and limits: Roughly linear age-related decline in beta diversity appeared, significant by age around 42. Because donor CMV status was unknown, expanded clonotype changes were possibly confounded.

It was with a sample-barcoded 5' primer and a J-beta primer mix that a second PCR of roughly 6 to 11 cycles was run. TCRdb recomputed calls from the 5' RACE reads with MiXCR, one row per CDR3 protein. Here the sample spans 650,000 to 1,000,000 distinct CDR3 sequences, about 47% being singletons. Each sample provided at least 6 micrograms of extracted total RNA. Germline CDR1 and CDR2: LNHDA and SQIVND (reference sequence). The CDR3 covers 12 residues. With 6 bases removed from V and 1 base from J, the gap between germline ends came to 6 bases. This TCR derives from a man older than 75 in good health. The rearrangement joins TRBV19 to TRBJ1-1; no clear D gene. The sequencing input was blood. The CDR3 is CASRHWNTEAFF. The CDR3 nucleotides read TGTGCCAGTAGACACTGGAACACTGAAGCTTTCTTT. Supplemented by reference TRBV19 and TRBJ1-1, the full variable domain reads DGGITQSPKYLFRKEGQNVTLSCEQNLNHDAMYWYRQDPGQGLRLIYYSQIVNDFQKGDIAEGYSVSREKKESFPLTVTSAQKNPTAFYLCASRHWNTEAFFGQGTRLTVV.